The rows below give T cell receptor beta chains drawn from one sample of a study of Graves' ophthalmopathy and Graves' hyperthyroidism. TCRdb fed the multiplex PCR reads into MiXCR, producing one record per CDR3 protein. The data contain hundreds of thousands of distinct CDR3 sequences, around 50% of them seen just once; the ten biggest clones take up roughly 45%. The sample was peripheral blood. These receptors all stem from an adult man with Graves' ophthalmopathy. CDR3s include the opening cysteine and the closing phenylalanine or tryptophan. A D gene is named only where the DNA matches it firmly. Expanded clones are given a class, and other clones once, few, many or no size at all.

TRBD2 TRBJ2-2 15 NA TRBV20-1 TGCAGTGCTAGAGAAGGGACTAGTGACACCGGGGAGCTGTTTTTT CSAREGTSDTGELFF
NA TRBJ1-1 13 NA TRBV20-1 TGCAGTTACTCGACTCAGGGGACCACTGAAGCTTTCTTT CSYSTQGTTEAFF
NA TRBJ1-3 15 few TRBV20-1 TGCAGTGCTAGAGATCTCGGGGCTATCGGAAACACCATATATTTT CSARDLGAIGNTIYF
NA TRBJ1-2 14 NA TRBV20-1 TGCAGTGCTAGAGATGGGGGGGGCGCGGATGGCTACACCTTC CSARDGGGADGYTF
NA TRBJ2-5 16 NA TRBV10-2 TGTGCCAGCAGCCAAGAAACGGGGCTACACCAAGAGACCCAGTACTTC CASSQETGLHQETQYF
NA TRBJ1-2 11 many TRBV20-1 TGCAGTGCTTGGACAGCCTATGGCTACACCTTC CSAWTAYGYTF
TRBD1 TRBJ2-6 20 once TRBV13 TGTGCCAGCAGTTGTCCACAGGGGACAGACATGGGCTCTGGGGCCAACGTCCTGACTTTC CASSCPQGTDMGSGANVLTF
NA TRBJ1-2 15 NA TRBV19 TGTGCCAGTAGTACAAGACAGCGGGGGCTCTCTGGCTACACCTTC CASSTRQRGLSGYTF
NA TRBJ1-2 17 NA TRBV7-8 TGTGCCAGCAGTTTTACGGGCGGGCAGGGTTTGCACTATGGCTACACCTTC CASSFTGGQGLHYGYTF
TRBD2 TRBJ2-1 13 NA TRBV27 TGTGCCAGCAGAAGACTAGCGGGAGGCGAGCAGTTCTTC CASRRLAGGEQFF
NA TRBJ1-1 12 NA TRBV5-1 TGCGCCAGCAGACAGGGAAGAACTGAAGCTTTCTTT CASRQGRTEAFF
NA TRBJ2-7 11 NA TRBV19 TGTGCCAGTAGTGATGGGTTCGAGCAGTACTTC CASSDGFEQYF
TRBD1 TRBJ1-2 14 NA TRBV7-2 TGTGCCAGCAGCCCAAAACAGGGGTTCTATGGCTACACCTTC CASSPKQGFYGYTF
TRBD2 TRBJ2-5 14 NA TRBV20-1 TGCAGTGCTAGAGAACTGCTAGCGGAAGAGACCCAGTACTTC CSARELLAEETQYF
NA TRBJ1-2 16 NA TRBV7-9 TGTGCCAGCAGCTTAGCACACAGGGATCCTGAGGGCGGCTACACCTTC CASSLAHRDPEGGYTF
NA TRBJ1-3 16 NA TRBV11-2 TGTGCCAGCAGCTTACTTGTCGGTCGCTCTGGAAACACCATATATTTT CASSLLVGRSGNTIYF
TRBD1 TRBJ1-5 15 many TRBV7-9 TGTGCCAGCAGCCGACAGGGCTCTAGCAATCAGCCCCAGCATTTT CASSRQGSSNQPQHF
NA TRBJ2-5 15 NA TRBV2 TGTGCCAGCAGCGAATCGACGGTGGGCCAAGAGACCCAGTACTTC CASSESTVGQETQYF
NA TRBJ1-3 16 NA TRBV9 TGTGCCAGCAGCGTAGGTTGGCGGGACTCTGGAAACACCATATATTTT CASSVGWRDSGNTIYF
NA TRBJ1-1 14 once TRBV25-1 TGTGCCAGCAGTTATGGAGCGCTGGGCACTGAAGCTTTCTTT CASSYGALGTEAFF
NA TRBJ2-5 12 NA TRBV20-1 TGCAGTGCTTCGGACTTCCAAGAGACCCAGTACTTC CSASDFQETQYF
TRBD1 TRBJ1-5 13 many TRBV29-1 TGCAGCGTTCAGACAGGGGTGAATCAGCCCCAGCATTTT CSVQTGVNQPQHF
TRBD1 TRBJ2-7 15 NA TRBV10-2 TGCGCCAGCAGCTGGGACAGGGGGCTATCCTACGAGCAGTACTTC CASSWDRGLSYEQYF
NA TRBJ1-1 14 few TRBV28 TGTGCCAGCGGAACCTCCCGGCAGTACACTGAAGCTTTCTTT CASGTSRQYTEAFF
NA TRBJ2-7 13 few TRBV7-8 TGTGCCAGCAGCTTAGGGGGTCGATCCGGCCCTAGCTTC CASSLGGRSGPSF
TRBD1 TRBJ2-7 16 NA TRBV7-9 TGTGCCAGCAGCCCTCGAAGACAGGGGAGCTCCTACGAGCAGTACTTC CASSPRRQGSSYEQYF
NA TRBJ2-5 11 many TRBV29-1 TGCAGCGTTGTAACTCAAGAGACCCAGTACTTC CSVVTQETQYF
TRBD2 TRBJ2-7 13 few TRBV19 TGTGCCAGTAGACTAGCGGAGTCCTACGAGCAGTACTTC CASRLAESYEQYF
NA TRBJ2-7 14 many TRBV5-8 TGTGCCAGCAGCGGAGGTCGTGCTGACTACGAGCAGTACTTC CASSGGRADYEQYF
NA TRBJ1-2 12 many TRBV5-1 TGCGCCAGCAGCTGGGAGAGCAATGGCTACACCTTC CASSWESNGYTF
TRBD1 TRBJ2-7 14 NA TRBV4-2 TGTGCCAGCAGCCATACGACAGGGGCCTACGAGCAGTACTTC CASSHTTGAYEQYF
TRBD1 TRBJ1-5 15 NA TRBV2 TGTGCCAGCAGGGTGACAGGGGAGCGAAACCAGCCCCAGCATTTT CASRVTGERNQPQHF
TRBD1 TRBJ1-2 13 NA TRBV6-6 TGTGCCAGCAGCCCGGGACAGGGCCTGGGCTACACCTTC CASSPGQGLGYTF
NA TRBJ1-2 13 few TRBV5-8 TGTGCCAGCAGCTTGGTAGGGGATGGTGGCTACACCTTC CASSLVGDGGYTF
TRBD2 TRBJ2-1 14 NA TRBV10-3 TGTGCCATCAGTGAGTCGAGCGGGAGCAATGAGCAGTTCTTC CAISESSGSNEQFF
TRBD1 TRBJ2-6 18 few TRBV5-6 TGTGCCAGCAGCAAGGGACAGGAGGCGTACTCTGGGGCCAACGTCCTGACTTTC CASSKGQEAYSGANVLTF
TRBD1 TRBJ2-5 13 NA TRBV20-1 TGCAGTGCTGCGACAGGGGGAACAGAGACCCAGTACTTC CSAATGGTETQYF
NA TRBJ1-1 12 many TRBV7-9 TGTGCCAGCAGCTACGGGAACACTGAAGCTTTCTTT CASSYGNTEAFF
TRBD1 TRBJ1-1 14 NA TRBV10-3 TGTGCCAGCAGTCCCCAGGGGGTGTACACTGAAGCTTTCTTT CASSPQGVYTEAFF
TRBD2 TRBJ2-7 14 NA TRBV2 TGTGCCAGCGGACTGGCGGGAGGGCGGGACGAGCAGTACTTC CASGLAGGRDEQYF
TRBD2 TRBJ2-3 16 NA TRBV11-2 TGTGCCAGCAGCTTGGGGCGGGGGAGAGGGACAGATACGCAGTATTTT CASSLGRGRGTDTQYF
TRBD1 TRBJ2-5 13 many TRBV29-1 TGCAGCGCCGAGGGACAGGGTTTCGGGACCCAGTACTTC CSAEGQGFGTQYF
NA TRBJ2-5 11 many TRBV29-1 TGCAGCGTTGGGGTCCCAGAGACCCAGTACTTC CSVGVPETQYF
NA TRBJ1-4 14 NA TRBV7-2 TGTGCCAGCAGCTTGGGCGGGACGGATGAAAAACTGTTTTTT CASSLGGTDEKLFF
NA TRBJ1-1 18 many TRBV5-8 TGTGCCAGCAGCTTGGGAGACACGGCGGACCCCATGAACACTGAAGCTTTCTTT CASSLGDTADPMNTEAFF
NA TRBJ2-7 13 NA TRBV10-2 TGTGCCAGCAGCCCGACGGTCTCCTACGAGCAGTACTTC CASSPTVSYEQYF
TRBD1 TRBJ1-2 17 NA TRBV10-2 TGCGCCAGCAGTGGCCCTTCTAAAGGACAGGGAGCCTATGGCTACACCTTC CASSGPSKGQGAYGYTF
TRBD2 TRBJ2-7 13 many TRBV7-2 TGTGCCAGCAGCCCGGGGGGGGCCTACGAGCAGTACTTC CASSPGGAYEQYF
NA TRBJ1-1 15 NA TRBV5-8 TGCGCCAGCAGCCCGGGAGGTACCACGAGCCTTGAAGCTTTCTTT CASSPGGTTSLEAFF
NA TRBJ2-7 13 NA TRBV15 TGTGCCACCAGCATACAGGGTTCCGACGAGCAGTACTTC CATSIQGSDEQYF
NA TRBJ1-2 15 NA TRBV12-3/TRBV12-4 TGTGCCAGCAGTTCGGGACTTACGGCGACGGGTGGCTACACCTTC CASSSGLTATGGYTF
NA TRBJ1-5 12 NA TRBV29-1 TGCAGCGTTGCCGGAATCAATCAGCCCCAGCATTTT CSVAGINQPQHF
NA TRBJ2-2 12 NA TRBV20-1 TGCAGTGCTAGTCGGCAGACCGGGGAGCTGTTTTTT CSASRQTGELFF
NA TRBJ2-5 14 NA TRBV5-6 TGTGCCAGCAGGCCCCGGGCGGGACAAGAGACCCAGTACTTC CASRPRAGQETQYF
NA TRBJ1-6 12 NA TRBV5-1 TGTGCCAGCAGCCCTACTCTACAGGGTATACACTTT CASSPTLQGIHF